Following are 19 T cell receptor beta chains from one sample sequenced in a study of identifying expanded T cells in peripheral blood. Assay used: immunoSEQ multiplex PCR; TCRdb lists only in-frame clones, some missing. This repertoire shows under 85,000 clones, about 83% found once; its top ten account for about 20%. Sequenced input: blood. Receptors were obtained from a person aged 18-70 years in good health.

CDR3 region: CASSQGTPGRETQYF. CDR3 sequence (DNA): TGTGCCAGCAGCCAAGGGACCCCCGGAAGAGAGACCCAGTACTTC. V and J are TRBV4-2 and TRBJ2-5; D gene unclear. The V gene's germline CDR1 is LGHNA and CDR2 YNFKEQ. The V end was cut by 1 base, the J end by 4 bases, with 13 bases between. This CDR3 spans 15 amino acids.

Here the CDR3 DNA reads TGTGCCAGCAGCCGGGGGGCGGCCGGGGAGCTGTTTTTT. Translated: CASSRGAAGELFF. The V call is TRBV6-5, the J call TRBJ2-2; weak D call: TRBD2 (7 bases). In germline, CDR1 is MNHEY, CDR2 SVGAGI. V lost 6 bases and J 6 bases, leaving 11 bases between the germline ends. The CDR3 contains 13 residues.

This chain links TRBV19 with TRBJ2-5; the D call may be TRBD1 or TRBD2 (6 bases each). V was shortened by 6 bases and J by 2 bases, with 16 bases between the two germline ends. Germline V gives CDR1 LNHDA, CDR2 SQIVND (reference sequence). The CDR3 covers 15 residues. CDR3 coding DNA: TGTGCCAGTAGCACAGGGAAGGGGGGTCAAGAGACCCAGTACTTC. Protein: CASSTGKGGQETQYF.

The rearrangement links TRBV18 to TRBJ2-6, with unresolved D. Germline V CDR1 and CDR2: KGHSH, LQKENI. Trimming pared 0 bases from V and 0 bases from J, leaving 3 bases between. The CDR3 has 15 amino acids. Here the CDR3 DNA reads TGTGCCAGCTCACCACCAGTCTCTGGGGCCAACGTCCTGACTTTC. This encodes CASSPPVSGANVLTF.

This clone has only one observation. The genes are TRBV4-1 and TRBJ2-2, with 9 bases that match TRBD2. Germline loops: CDR1 MGHRA, CDR2 YSYEKL. J lost 5 bases, V lost 0 bases, and 10 bases had no gene match. CDR3 length: 18 amino acids. CDR3 in amino acids: CASSQDPSGISETGELFF. The CDR3 DNA reads as TGCGCCAGCAGCCAAGATCCTAGCGGGATAAGTGAAACCGGGGAGCTGTTTTTT.

The J gene is TRBJ2-6, the V gene TRBV28, with a weak D call TRBD1 (7 bases). The CDR3 is 19 amino acids. The V gene's germline CDR1 is MDHEN and CDR2 SYDVKM. Deletions cut 6 bases from V and 4 bases from J, with 25 bases between. CDR3: CASSSNLGRGAAGANVLTF. The CDR3 bases are TGTGCCAGCAGCTCCAACCTAGGCAGGGGGGCTGCAGGGGCCAACGTCCTGACTTTC.

This clone has a single count. The chain has TRBV4-3 and TRBJ1-2; 8 bases align to TRBD1. This CDR3 contains 15 residues. V trimming: 2 bases; J trimming: 4 bases; junction bases outside the gene matches: 6. Germline V CDR1 and CDR2: LGHNA, YSLEER. The CDR3 coding sequence is TGCGCCAGCAGCCAACGGACAGGGACTGGCTATGGCTACACCTTC. It yields the protein CASSQRTGTGYGYTF.

The rearrangement links TRBV7-8 to TRBJ1-4, with a possible D match to TRBD1 (6 bases). Trimming stripped 5 bases from V and 5 bases from J, with 15 bases between. Germline V gene sequence: CDR1 SGHVS, CDR2 FQNEAQ. CDR3 length: 15 residues. The CDR3 region has the DNA TGTGCCAGCAGCCAAAAAGACAGGCTGAATGAAAAACTGTTTTTT. Translated, it gives CASSQKDRLNEKLFF.

The V gene is TRBV19, the J gene TRBJ1-1; 8 bases map to TRBD1. The CDR3 has 14 amino acids. J was trimmed by 4 bases and V by 5 bases; bases with no gene match: 6. Germline V lookup: CDR1 LNHDA, CDR2 SQIVND (reference sequence). In DNA, the CDR3 is TGTGCCAGTAGTCAGGGGGCGGGGATCACTGAAGCTTTCTTT. Translation: CASSQGAGITEAFF.

The rearrangement links TRBV30 to TRBJ2-7; D uncertain. The CDR3 covers 13 residues. The V gene lost 1 base and the J gene lost 2 bases, with 9 bases spanning the gap. Germline CDR1 GTSNPN, CDR2 SVGIG (reference sequence). CDR3 residues: CAWSDSNPYEQYF. In DNA form, the CDR3 reads TGTGCCTGGAGTGACAGTAATCCCTACGAGCAGTACTTC. Drawing the rest from reference TRBV30 and TRBJ2-7, the complete variable domain is SQTIHQWPATLVQPVGSPLSLECTVEGTSNPNLYWYRQAAGRGLQLLFYSVGIGQISSEVPQNLSASRPQDRQFILSSKKLLLSDSGFYLCAWSDSNPYEQYFGPGTRLTVT.

The rearrangement links TRBV9 to TRBJ2-5; D might be TRBD1 (5 bases). With 0 bases removed from V and 4 bases from J, the gap between germline ends came to 7 bases. This CDR3 is built from 13 residues. CDR1 is SGDLS, CDR2 YYNGEE, per germline. DNA of the CDR3: TGTGCCAGCAGCGTAGATCAGGGAGAGACCCAGTACTTC. As protein: CASSVDQGETQYF.

The chain links TRBV5-8 to TRBJ2-7; 7 positions agree with TRBD1. This CDR3 comprises 14 residues. Germline trimming cut 2 bases from V and 3 bases from J; bases unmatched to any gene: 5. Germline values: CDR1 SGHTS, CDR2 YDEGEE. The CDR3 DNA is TGTGCCAGCAGCTTAGTGAACAGGGGCTACGAGCAGTACTTC. Protein product: CASSLVNRGYEQYF.

This chain joins TRBV5-1 and TRBJ2-1; 14 nucleotides agree with TRBD2. The CDR3 is made up of 17 amino acids. Per germline, CDR1 SGHRS and CDR2 YFSETQ. J was trimmed by 4 bases and V by 4 bases; bases with no gene match: 7. This CDR3 is CASSPGLAGGAYNEQFF. CDR3 sequence (DNA): TGCGCCAGCAGCCCCGGACTAGCGGGAGGTGCTTACAATGAGCAGTTCTTC.

V and J are TRBV13 and TRBJ1-1; D might be TRBD1 (5 bases). Germline V CDR1 and CDR2: PRHDT, FYEKMQ (reference sequence). Between the trimmed V and J ends, which lost 2 bases and 1 base, there was a span of 14 bases. The CDR3 consists of 16 residues. The CDR3 DNA reads TGTGCCAGCAGCTTAAGAGGGGAAAAAGGGAACACTGAAGCTTTCTTT. Its protein is CASSLRGEKGNTEAFF.

The gene calls are TRBV4-2 and TRBJ2-7; 8 nucleotides match TRBD1. The CDR3 totals 18 residues. V lost 2 bases, J lost 1 base, and 13 bases stayed unmatched. The V gene's germline CDR1 is LGHNA and CDR2 YNFKEQ. CDR3 DNA: TGTGCCAGCAGCCAACTGCCCCCGGGACAGGTTCTTTCCTACGAGCAGTACTTC. Its protein product is CASSQLPPGQVLSYEQYF.

The V call is TRBV6-5, the J call TRBJ1-2; D is unclear. The V end was cut by 5 bases, the J end by 1 base, with 11 bases between. CDR1 is MNHEY and CDR2 is SVGAGI in the germline V gene. The CDR3 loop spans 14 amino acids. CDR3 DNA sequence: TGTGCCAGCAGTACTGACATCTATAACTATGGCTACACCTTC. Translation gives CASSTDIYNYGYTF.

The CDR3 DNA reads as TGTGCCAGCAGTCCCAACCCAGCAGTCTACCCAACTAATGAAAAACTGTTTTTT. Translating gives CASSPNPAVYPTNEKLFF. The chain links TRBV7-9 to TRBJ1-4; no firm D call. V lost 6 bases and J 0 bases, leaving 20 bases between the germline ends. The germline gives CDR1 SEHNR, CDR2 FQNEAQ (reference sequence). The CDR3 covers 18 residues.

The chain links TRBV4-3 to TRBJ1-2; TRBD1 aligns across 7 bases. CDR1 and CDR2 (germline): LGHNA, YSLEER. With V trimmed by 1 base and J by 4 bases, 6 bases remained unmatched. The CDR3 has 15 amino acids. The CDR3 here is CASSQGDSGTYGYTF. The CDR3 DNA reads TGCGCCAGCAGCCAAGGGGACAGCGGAACCTATGGCTACACCTTC.

The sample holds many counts of this clone. This rearrangement joins TRBV6-5 to TRBJ2-2; TRBD1 is a possible D gene (6 bases). Trimming cost V 6 bases and J 6 bases, with 14 bases left between them. Germline V gene lookup returns CDR1 MNHEY and CDR2 SVGAGI. This CDR3 comprises 14 residues. The DNA for the CDR3 is TGTGCCAGCAGCAAGGACCAGGGGCCCGGGGAGCTGTTTTTT. It translates to CASSKDQGPGELFF.